These 26 T cell receptor beta chains were all obtained from the same sample, sequenced in a study of beta chain features in type 1 diabetes. Study findings and constraints: Type 1 diabetes patients had TCRB CDR3s that were shorter (moderately but significantly so) in all four CD4+ subsets.

The authors reverse transcribed all of the isolated RNA, so sequencing captured expressed TCRB transcripts. Data came from immunoSEQ multiplex PCR; TCRdb stores just in-frame clones and leaves some out. The table shows more than 300,000 clones, with roughly 12% occurring only once. What these receptors recognize is not known. Sequenced input: naive CD4+ T cells from blood. The receptors were sampled from a woman aged 18-29 years with type 1 diabetes.

There are a few counts of this clone. The rearrangement uses TRBV28 and TRBJ2-7, with 11 bases identical to TRBD2. Trimming took 2 bases from V and 3 from J; bases not matched to a gene: 0. The CDR3 covers 14 residues. Germline loops: CDR1 MDHEN, CDR2 SYDVKM. The CDR3 DNA is TGTGCCAGCAGTTTACTAGCGGGGGGCTACGAGCAGTACTTC. Protein product: CASSLLAGGYEQYF.

This clone was counted only a few times. J is TRBJ2-3 and V is TRBV5-1; a weak D match, TRBD2 (5 bases). Trimming pared 4 bases from V and 4 bases from J, leaving 19 bases between. The CDR3 spans 16 residues. Germline CDR1 SGHRS, CDR2 YFSETQ. CDR3: CASSLRVVGSPDTQYF. In DNA, the CDR3 is TGCGCCAGCAGCCTGAGGGTTGTGGGAAGTCCAGATACGCAGTATTTT. Variable domain in full (rest from reference TRBV5-1 and TRBJ2-3): KAGVTQTPRYLIKTRGQQVTLSCSPISGHRSVSWYQQTPGQGLQFLFEYFSETQRNKGNFPGRFSGRQFSNSRSEMNVSTLELGDSALYLCASSLRVVGSPDTQYFGPGTRLTVL.

A remark on this clone: One end of the junction does not line up with germline, which may come from a read error. The chain recombines TRBV7-9 with TRBJ1-1, with a possible D match to TRBD1 (5 bases). The germline CDR1 and CDR2 sequences are SEHNR and FQNEAQ (reference sequence). This CDR3 is built from 12 residues. In nucleotides, the CDR3 is TGTGCCAGCAGCCCCTGGGAAAGAAAGGGGATATTT. Residues: CASSPWERKGIF.

This clone occurred a few times. The chain carries TRBV7-9 and TRBJ2-1; possible D gene TRBD1, 6 bases. The CDR3 has 14 amino acids. Between the trimmed V and J ends, which lost 1 base and 7 bases, there was a span of 11 bases. From germline, CDR1 is SEHNR and CDR2 FQNEAQ (reference sequence). In nucleotides, the CDR3 is TGTGCCAGCAGCTTAGTAGGCAGGGGAAATGAGCAGTTCTTC. It yields the protein CASSLVGRGNEQFF.

This clone has just a few counts. The chain joins TRBV18 to TRBJ2-1; D perhaps matches TRBD2 (6 bases). Germline V lookup: CDR1 KGHSH, CDR2 LQKENI. Trimming took off 3 bases at V and 5 bases at J, with 14 bases between the two ends. CDR3 length: 15 residues. This CDR3 is CASSPREIGHNEQFF. The CDR3 DNA reads as TGTGCCAGCTCACCCCGGGAGATCGGCCACAATGAGCAGTTCTTC.

The V gene is TRBV28, the J gene TRBJ2-1; 9 bases match TRBD1. V dropped 6 bases and J dropped 9; count of bases not matched to a gene: 12. CDR3 length: 15 amino acids. Germline V gene lookup returns CDR1 MDHEN and CDR2 SYDVKM. CDR3 sequence (DNA): TGTGCCAGCAGAAGAACAGGGGGCGCCTCAGGTGAGCAGTTCTTC. It codes for CASRRTGGASGEQFF.

CDR3 nucleotide sequence: TGTGCCTGGAGTGTAGGCAGGGTAGAGACCCAGTACTTC. Protein: CAWSVGRVETQYF. This sequence joins TRBV30 and TRBJ2-5, with TRBD1 as a possible D gene (5 bases). The germline CDR1 and CDR2 sequences are GTSNPN and SVGIG (reference sequence). The CDR3 runs to 13 residues. Trimming stripped 0 bases from V and 4 bases from J, with 9 bases between.

The chain combines TRBV5-6 with TRBJ2-3; D is perhaps TRBD2 (6 bases). Germline loops: CDR1 SGHDT, CDR2 YYEEEE. The V end lost 4 bases, the J end lost 2 bases, and 17 bases lay between the germline ends. There are 16 residues in the CDR3. The CDR3 loop is CASSPRVGGVTDTQYF. CDR3 nucleotide sequence: TGTGCCAGCAGCCCCAGGGTTGGCGGGGTCACAGATACGCAGTATTTT.

This clone was seen more than once but under ten times. The chain employs TRBV18 and TRBJ2-7; D might be TRBD1 (5 bases). Trimming removed 2 bases at V and 6 bases at J, with 11 bases between. CDR1 is KGHSH, CDR2 LQKENI, per germline. The CDR3 spans 13 residues. The CDR3 DNA is TGTGCCAGCTCACCATGGGGCAGAGGCGAGCAGTACTTC. This encodes CASSPWGRGEQYF.

This clone was detected only a few times. The rearrangement joins TRBV30 to TRBJ1-2; 7 bases align to TRBD1. CDR1 is GTSNPN and CDR2 is SVGIG in the germline V gene (reference sequence). CDR3 length: 14 residues. V trimming: 0 bases; J trimming: 1 base; junction bases outside the gene matches: 2. The CDR3 sequence is CAWSVQGNNYGYTF. In nucleotides, the CDR3 is TGTGCCTGGAGTGTACAGGGGAATAACTATGGCTACACCTTC.

In its sample, this clone was seen a few times. The CDR3 spells CASSTPGTSGEQYF. CDR3 in DNA: TGTGCCAGCAGCACCCCTGGGACTAGCGGGGAGCAGTACTTC. The chain joins TRBV7-2 to TRBJ2-7; the match to TRBD2 covers 12 bases. V shed 5 bases, J shed 7 bases, and the junction held 6 bases outside the gene matches. Per the germline V gene, CDR1 is SGHTA and CDR2 is FQGNSA. The CDR3 extends over 14 amino acids.

The chain has TRBV25-1 and TRBJ2-7; TRBD1 aligns across 8 bases. The CDR3 loop spans 13 amino acids. The germline V gene has CDR1 MGHDK and CDR2 SYGVNS. J lost 2 bases, V lost 8 bases, and 5 bases had no gene match. The CDR3 bases are TGTGCCAGCGGCAGACAGGGGCCCTACGAGCAGTACTTC. It encodes CASGRQGPYEQYF.

V usage is TRBV4-3 and J usage is TRBJ1-2; no firm D call. Germline CDR1 LGHNA, CDR2 YSLEER. With 0 bases removed from V and 0 bases from J, the gap between germline ends came to 8 bases. The length of the CDR3 is 15 residues. The CDR3 nucleotides read TGCGCCAGCAGCCAAGAGACTGCCACTAACTATGGCTACACCTTC. Translation gives CASSQETATNYGYTF.

The sample holds a few counts of this clone. The J gene is TRBJ1-1, the V gene TRBV7-9; D may be TRBD1 (5 bases). Germline CDR1 SEHNR, CDR2 FQNEAQ (reference sequence). V gave up 9 bases and J gave up 4 bases, with 18 bases separating them. This CDR3 has 14 residues. The CDR3 here is CASPQGPGGTEAFF. The DNA of the CDR3 is TGTGCCAGTCCTCAGGGCCCCGGCGGCACTGAAGCTTTCTTT.

This clone was seen a few times. The V gene is TRBV4-3, the J gene TRBJ2-3; 8 bases match TRBD2. CDR3 size: 14 residues. CDR1 and CDR2 (germline): LGHNA, YSLEER. Trimming took 4 bases from V and 4 from J; bases not matched to a gene: 4. The CDR3 protein is CASSPGLDSDTQYF. The DNA of the CDR3 is TGCGCCAGCAGCCCGGGACTAGATTCAGATACGCAGTATTTT.

The table lists this clone with a few counts. The chain is built from TRBV18 and TRBJ1-2; TRBD1 matches 9 bases. CDR1 KGHSH and CDR2 LQKENI come from the germline V gene. This CDR3 comprises 14 residues. With 6 bases clipped from V and 6 bases from J, the junction kept 8 bases outside the gene matches. Here the CDR3 DNA reads TGTGCCAGCTCTTCACGGGACAGGGTAAATGGCTACACCTTC. Its translation: CASSSRDRVNGYTF.

V usage is TRBV28 and J usage is TRBJ2-4; TRBD2 might be the D (6 bases). V was trimmed by 8 bases and J by 7 bases, leaving 18 bases between them. Germline CDR1 MDHEN, CDR2 SYDVKM. The CDR3 spans 14 residues. DNA for the CDR3: TGTGCCAGCGGAAGATATCGCGGGGTGAACATTCAGTACTTC. It translates to CASGRYRGVNIQYF.

The chain employs TRBV11-1 and TRBJ1-1; 7 bases map to TRBD1. This CDR3 spans 15 amino acids. Trimming cost V 4 bases and J 0 bases; bases outside gene matches: 5. Germline V gene sequence: CDR1 SGHAT, CDR2 FQDESV (reference sequence). This CDR3 is CASSSGQRMNTEAFF. CDR3 coding DNA: TGTGCCAGCAGCTCGGGACAGCGAATGAACACTGAAGCTTTCTTT.

The gene calls are TRBV20-1 and TRBJ1-2; maybe TRBD1 (6 bases). The CDR3 length is 10 residues. Germline values: CDR1 DFQATT, CDR2 SNEGSKA (reference sequence). Between the trimmed V and J ends, which lost 6 bases and 7 bases, there was a span of 9 bases. CDR3 region: CSAGGGGYTF. CDR3 DNA sequence: TGCAGTGCGGGAGGGGGTGGCTACACCTTC.

The V gene is TRBV6-6, the J gene TRBJ2-1; a weak D match, TRBD1 (5 bases). This CDR3 spans 14 amino acids. V lost 6 bases to trimming and J lost 8 bases, with 17 bases between them. The germline V gene has CDR1 MNHNY and CDR2 SVGAGI (reference sequence). The DNA for the CDR3 is TGTGCCAGCAGGGACACGGGTTTTGCGGATGAGCAGTTCTTC. It translates to CASRDTGFADEQFF.

This chain links TRBV5-1 with TRBJ2-2, with D possibly being TRBD1 (6 bases). This CDR3 has 15 amino acids. V lost 7 bases and J lost 2, with 15 bases in between. Per germline, CDR1 SGHRS and CDR2 YFSETQ. CDR3 DNA sequence: TGCGCCAGCCACCCGACAGGAGTCAACACCGGGGAGCTGTTTTTT. This gives the protein CASHPTGVNTGELFF.

The table lists this clone with a few counts. The chain has TRBV2 and TRBJ2-7; D possibly corresponds to TRBD2 (6 bases). Trimming removed 9 bases from V and 1 base from J, with 19 bases in between. Germline loops: CDR1 SNHLY, CDR2 FYNNEI. CDR3 size: 15 residues. CDR3 amino acids: CASKAGTEGSYEQYF. For the CDR3, the DNA is TGTGCCAGTAAGGCAGGGACGGAGGGGTCCTACGAGCAGTACTTC.

This clone has more than one count but fewer than ten. The chain carries TRBV19 and TRBJ2-1; D remains ambiguous. The CDR3 consists of 16 residues. CDR1 and CDR2 (germline): LNHDA, SQIVND (reference sequence). Between the trimmed V and J ends, which lost 4 bases and 4 bases, there was a span of 17 bases. CDR3 in amino acids: CASSSYGVVAYNEQFF. Here the CDR3 DNA reads TGTGCCAGTAGTAGCTACGGAGTGGTCGCATACAATGAGCAGTTCTTC.

The chain employs TRBV7-9 and TRBJ2-5; 9 positions match TRBD1. Germline values: CDR1 SEHNR, CDR2 FQNEAQ (reference sequence). With 1 base clipped from V and 5 bases from J, the junction kept 11 bases outside the gene matches. The CDR3 loop spans 17 amino acids. DNA for the CDR3: TGTGCCAGCAGCTTAGGCGTAGGTACAGGGGGCCGTGAGACCCAGTACTTC. Encoded protein: CASSLGVGTGGRETQYF.

The chain has TRBV29-1 and TRBJ1-2; D possibly corresponds to TRBD1 (5 bases). Trimming took off 7 bases at V and 2 bases at J, with 14 bases between the two ends. This CDR3 region has 13 residues. CDR1 is SQVTM and CDR2 is ANQGSEA in the germline V gene. CDR3 DNA: TGCAGCGCGAAAACAGGAACCAACTATGGCTACACCTTC. This sequence encodes CSAKTGTNYGYTF.

V and J are TRBV7-2 and TRBJ2-7; D is perhaps TRBD2 (6 bases). V lost 1 base and J 2 bases, leaving 12 bases between the germline ends. The CDR3 contains 15 residues. Per the germline V gene, CDR1 is SGHTA and CDR2 is FQGNSA. The CDR3 loop is CASSLVGGEAYEQYF. As DNA, the CDR3 is TGTGCCAGCAGCTTAGTGGGCGGGGAGGCCTACGAGCAGTACTTC.